This TCR beta chain was documented in a study of blood T cell repertoires in COVID-19. Study-level information: The study drew acute and convalescent COVID-19 samples from the United States, Italy and Spain. The analysed material was cDNA or gDNA that came from T cells, B-cell-depleted T cells, or PBMCs.

Authors' processing steps: Reference gene primers were amplified, and this amplification served to estimate nucleated cell counts. The protocol was immunoSEQ multiplex PCR, while the TCRdb copy is restricted to in-frame clones and leaves out a portion. D and trimming were read from the DNA, whereas the V and J calls and clone size are those reported in that table. The sample has a few hundred thousand clones, 85% seen once. The CDR3 is made up of 16 amino acids. V shed 3 bases and J shed 0 bases, with 12 bases lying between them. Germline CDR1 KGHSH, CDR2 LQKENI. The table lists this clone with a few counts.

This chain joins TRBV18 and TRBJ1-3; D is unclear. This clonotype was obtained from a man aged 50 or older with active or convalescent COVID-19. The sample consisted of peripheral blood. The CDR3 protein is CASSPRAGSSGNTIYF. Here the CDR3 DNA reads TGTGCCAGCTCACCCCGGGCGGGAAGCTCTGGAAACACCATATATTTT.